Below are 21 T cell receptor beta chains sequenced from a single sample in a study of CD8 T cells in Susac syndrome. cDNA came from about 0.46 to 1 ug RNA primed by random hexamers. TCRdb analysed the immunoSEQ multiplex PCR reads with MiXCR anew, one entry per CDR3 protein. The sample consists of some 240,000 distinct CDR3 sequences, almost 97% of them appearing once. The sample comprised CD4+ T cells from PBMCs. The receptors stem from a human donor with Susac syndrome.

This chain connects TRBV30 to TRBJ1-2; D is unclear. The CDR3 totals 11 residues. V was shortened by 2 bases and J by 4 bases, with 5 bases between the two germline ends. CDR1 is GTSNPN and CDR2 is SVGIG in the germline V gene (reference sequence). CDR3: CAWSFTYGYTF. In nucleotides, the CDR3 is TGTGCCTGGAGTTTTACCTATGGCTACACCTTC.

V and J are TRBV2 and TRBJ1-1; 10 bases align to TRBD1. Germline V gene lookup returns CDR1 SNHLY and CDR2 FYNNEI. The CDR3 runs 15 residues. With V trimmed by 2 bases and J by 6 bases, 6 bases remained unmatched. For the CDR3, the DNA is TGTGCCAGCAGTGAAATTGGGACAGGGGTCGCTGAAGCTTTCTTT. This encodes CASSEIGTGVAEAFF.

The V and J genes are TRBV10-3 and TRBJ2-5; D may be TRBD1 or TRBD2 (5 bases each). The length of the CDR3 is 14 residues. Trimming took off 4 bases at V and 3 bases at J, with 12 bases between the two ends. Per germline, CDR1 ENHRY and CDR2 SYGVKD. CDR3 in amino acids: CAISAVGTEETQYF. CDR3 nucleotides: TGTGCCATCAGTGCGGTTGGGACCGAAGAGACCCAGTACTTC.

This chain connects TRBV2 to TRBJ2-2; the D gene is possibly TRBD1 (6 bases). Trimming pared 7 bases from V and 0 bases from J, leaving 9 bases between. The CDR3 has 14 residues. Germline assignment: CDR1 SNHLY and CDR2 FYNNEI. CDR3 residues: CASKDRTNTGELFF. The CDR3 DNA sequence: TGTGCCAGCAAAGACAGGACGAACACCGGGGAGCTGTTTTTT.

This chain joins TRBV2 and TRBJ1-5; D not certain. CDR1 is SNHLY and CDR2 is FYNNEI in the germline V gene. V was pared by 3 bases and J by 4 bases, with 10 bases between. The CDR3 spans 14 residues. CDR3 region: CASSERARNQPQHF. The CDR3 DNA follows: TGTGCCAGCAGTGAGAGGGCTCGGAATCAGCCCCAGCATTTT.

This clonotype was seen only a few times. This sequence joins TRBV20-1 and TRBJ2-7; D call uncertain. The CDR3 has 12 amino acids. V lost 1 base and J 0 bases, leaving 4 bases between the germline ends. The germline gives CDR1 DFQATT, CDR2 SNEGSKA (reference sequence). CDR3 sequence reads: CSARGYSYEQYF. In DNA form, the CDR3 reads TGCAGTGCTAGAGGCTACTCCTACGAGCAGTACTTC.

The CDR3 DNA reads TGTGCCAGCAGGGCGGGAGTGTACAATGAGCAGTTCTTC. Amino acids: CASRAGVYNEQFF. The V gene is TRBV3-1, the J gene TRBJ2-1; 7 nucleotides align to TRBD2. The CDR3 extends over 13 amino acids. Trimming removed 6 bases from V and 4 bases from J; junction bases left unmatched: 3. The germline CDR1 and CDR2 sequences are LGHDT and YNNKEL (reference sequence).

The chain combines TRBV29-1 with TRBJ2-7; D might be TRBD1 (6 bases). There are 12 residues in the CDR3. Per the germline V gene, CDR1 is SQVTM and CDR2 is ANQGSEA. V lost 4 bases and J 2 bases, leaving 9 bases between the germline ends. CDR3 loop: CSVGGRTYEQYF. The CDR3 DNA reads TGCAGCGTTGGGGGGCGGACCTACGAGCAGTACTTC.

The chain has TRBV2 and TRBJ2-2, with 9 bases fitting TRBD1. Per germline, CDR1 SNHLY and CDR2 FYNNEI. CDR3 length: 15 amino acids. V was pared by 5 bases and J by 5 bases, with 6 bases of the junction left unmatched. The CDR3 spells CASSRDRAITGELFF. DNA for the CDR3: TGTGCCAGCAGTCGGGACAGGGCAATTACCGGGGAGCTGTTTTTT.

This clonotype occurred once. The rearrangement uses TRBV5-1 and TRBJ1-1, with 7 bases lining up with TRBD1. Germline CDR1 is SGHRS and CDR2 is YFSETQ. The CDR3 length is 16 residues. The V and J ends lost 3 bases and 8 bases, in that order; junction bases with no gene match: 16. The CDR3 reads CASSSRTGRADEEAFF. The CDR3 region has the DNA TGCGCCAGCAGCTCTAGGACAGGTAGGGCCGATGAGGAAGCTTTCTTT.

The chain carries TRBV15 and TRBJ2-1, with D perhaps matching TRBD1 (6 bases). From germline, CDR1 is LNHNV and CDR2 YYDKDF (reference sequence). CDR3 length: 16 residues. Trimming stripped 5 bases from V and 9 bases from J, with 23 bases between. The CDR3 reads CATSQFFGTRNGEQFF. In DNA form, the CDR3 reads TGTGCCACCAGCCAATTTTTCGGGACAAGAAATGGTGAGCAGTTCTTC.

The V and J genes are TRBV2 and TRBJ1-5; tentative D call: TRBD1 (6 bases). CDR3 length equals 14 residues. Trimming took 8 bases from V and 11 from J, leaving 22 bases between them. In germline, CDR1 is SNHLY, CDR2 FYNNEI. The CDR3 DNA is TGTGCCAGCTCGAGGGGGGGGCAGAGGTGGTCCCAGCATTTT. This codes for CASSRGGQRWSQHF.

This chain joins TRBV14 and TRBJ2-1; D ambiguous. V lost 4 bases and J 0 bases, leaving 13 bases between the germline ends. The germline V gene has CDR1 SGHDN and CDR2 FVKESK. This CDR3 is built from 16 residues. The CDR3 reads CASSPLETSSYNEQFF. In DNA, the CDR3 is TGTGCCAGCAGCCCCCTGGAAACGAGCTCCTACAATGAGCAGTTCTTC.

The V gene is TRBV18, the J gene TRBJ2-7; 12 bases agree with TRBD2. Germline CDR1 is KGHSH and CDR2 is LQKENI. V lost 4 bases, J lost 4 bases, and 11 bases stayed unmatched. This CDR3 is 17 amino acids long. The CDR3 nucleotides are TGTGCCAGCTCACGGGGGCCTAGCGGGAGGGCCGGGTACGAGCAGTACTTC. It is translated as CASSRGPSGRAGYEQYF.

The J gene is TRBJ1-5, the V gene TRBV12-3 or TRBV12-4; D is possibly TRBD1 (6 bases). CDR3 length equals 14 residues. V was shortened by 3 bases and J by 7 bases, with 13 bases between the two germline ends. The CDR3 reads CASSLWGAGQPQHF. CDR3 nucleotide sequence: TGTGCCAGCAGTTTGTGGGGGGCAGGGCAGCCCCAGCATTTT.

V is TRBV3-1 and J is TRBJ1-2, with 8 nucleotides matching TRBD1. The germline V gene has CDR1 LGHDT and CDR2 YNNKEL (reference sequence). Germline trimming cut 3 bases from V and 3 bases from J; bases unmatched to any gene: 3. This CDR3 region has 14 residues. The CDR3, as DNA: TGTGCCAGCAGCCATCCGGACAGGGACTATGGCTACACCTTC. It yields the protein CASSHPDRDYGYTF. The whole variable domain, remainder taken from reference TRBV3-1 and TRBJ1-2, is DTAVSQTPKYLVTQMGNDKSIKCEQNLGHDTMYWYKQDSKKFLKIMFSYNNKELIINETVPNRFSPKSPDKAHLNLHINSLELGDSAVYFCASSHPDRDYGYTFGSGTRLTVV.

The J gene is TRBJ2-4, the V gene TRBV25-1; 8 bases agree with TRBD1. CDR1 and CDR2 (germline): MGHDK, SYGVNS. Trimming removed 2 bases from V and 7 bases from J; junction bases left unmatched: 4. This CDR3 region has 14 residues. The CDR3 DNA reads TGTGCCAGCAGTGAACGACAGGGGATGAACATTCAGTACTTC. This codes for CASSERQGMNIQYF. Combining the CDR3 with reference TRBV25-1 and TRBJ2-4 gives the whole variable domain EADIYQTPRYLVIGTGKKITLECSQTMGHDKMYWYQQDPGMELHLIHYSYGVNSTEKGDLSSESTVSRIRTEHFPLTLESARPSHTSQYLCASSERQGMNIQYFGAGTRLSVL.

The chain couples TRBV12-3 or TRBV12-4 to TRBJ2-2, with a possible D match to TRBD2 (6 bases). The CDR3 length is 12 residues. V gave up 7 bases and J gave up 6 bases, with 9 bases separating them. CDR3 loop: CASTPGAGELFF. In nucleotides, the CDR3 is TGTGCCAGCACCCCGGGGGCCGGGGAGCTGTTTTTT.

This chain uses TRBV4-1 with TRBJ2-5, with a possible D match to TRBD2 (6 bases). This CDR3 is 16 amino acids long. Germline loops: CDR1 MGHRA, CDR2 YSYEKL. V gave up 0 bases and J gave up 4 bases, with 15 bases separating them. CDR3 residues: CASSQDMEGILETQYF. CDR3 DNA: TGCGCCAGCAGCCAAGATATGGAGGGGATTCTAGAGACCCAGTACTTC.

The chain is built from TRBV12-3 or TRBV12-4 and TRBJ1-4, with 8 positions matching TRBD1. This CDR3 comprises 15 residues. V shed 5 bases, J shed 5 bases, and the junction held 7 bases outside the gene matches. CDR3 DNA sequence: TGTGCCAGCAGTCGGGACAGGCGGGGAAATGAAAAACTGTTTTTT. Protein: CASSRDRRGNEKLFF.

The chain recombines TRBV5-4 with TRBJ1-3; 7 positions match TRBD1. After removal of 4 bases from V and 2 bases from J, the junction contained 12 bases not matched to a gene. This CDR3 contains 17 residues. Germline lookup yields CDR1 SGHNT and CDR2 YYREEE (reference sequence). DNA for the CDR3: TGTGCCAGCAGCCAGACCCGACAGGGTGGGCCTGGAAACACCATATATTTT. Residues: CASSQTRQGGPGNTIYF.